Listed below are T cell receptor beta chains from one sample, sequenced in a study of blood T cell repertoires in COVID-19. The table came from immunoSEQ multiplex PCR; TCRdb's copy has only in-frame clones and leaves some out. The repertoire has 200,000 to 250,000 clones, roughly nine tenths of them found once; the top ten carry roughly 3.2%. Sequencing input: PBMCs or T cells enriched from blood (not recorded which). All receptors derive from a woman in her forties or fifties in a cohort exposed to, infected with or recovered from COVID-19 (not recorded which). Each CDR3 is given without its conserved first and last residue.

V	CDR3
TRBV9	ASSRDINGNQPQH
TRBV4-3	ASRRRDSALNEAF
TRBV5-1	ASSLGTGSNQPQH
TRBV9	ASSARGRDEQY
TRBV5-1	ASSLGTATAYEQY
TRBV30	AWTLGRGPTEAF
TRBV11-3	ASSFDTSNVLT
TRBV5-1	ASSFQDRGLTEAF
TRBV13	ASSLVREDEQF
TRBV3-1/TRBV3-2	ASSQPQGNTEAF
TRBV27	ASSLSRQSYEQY
TRBV28	ASSLADTIY
TRBV7-9	ASSSTGGWETQY
TRBV30	AWSVRDRGSYNEQF
TRBV2	ARDVGQGSYEQY
TRBV4-1	ASSQVILGLDGYT
TRBV20-1	SARQGRGYT
TRBV18	ASSPGSYDQY
TRBV30	AWSDYSGGSAELF
TRBV5-4	ASSRGQGLSEAF
TRBV2	ASPPLPGDYNEQF
TRBV19	ASSTGLVYSEQF
TRBV24-1	ATRGGTGKDGELF
TRBV7-9	ASSGHPYNEQF
TRBV27	ASSPSGGLYEQY
TRBV11-2	ASSLAGGGNQPQH
TRBV5-5	ASSLDRGSGNTIY
TRBV30	AWSVRGWRSSYNSPLH
TRBV12-3/TRBV12-4	ASTQGQNYGYT
TRBV24-1	ATEGTSYNEQF
TRBV7-9	ASSRDRYEQY
TRBV25-1	ASNNRVNSPLH
TRBV30	AWRGKGGVQPQH
TRBV9	ASSARGAGGNYGYT
TRBV5-1	ASSLVGGGTNEKLF
TRBV4-2	ASSQEIGQGRHYGYT
TRBV6-2/TRBV6-3	ASSLWGGVRADTQY
TRBV2	ASSQTEIYEQY
TRBV29-1	SVDLGGRGEAF
TRBV11-2	ASSLGQGRGYEQY
TRBV7-2	ASGLTGGSTEAF
TRBV7-8	ASSLGVGHPSFGNTIY
TRBV4-3	ASSSFGGGDEQF
TRBV28	ASRRGFTDTQY
TRBV24-1	ATSERDPTDTQY
TRBV21-1	ASSPSPAGGPDSGNTIY
TRBV30	AWNPGGGYGYT
TRBV28	ASKQTRTYEQY
TRBV19	ASSQTRTGDNEKLF
TRBV15	ATTTTSTGELF
TRBV9	ASSVDGAHQETQY
TRBV7-2	ASSLAGTREAF
TRBV3-1/TRBV3-2	ASSPGGANYGYT
TRBV9	ASSNKQGTINQPQH
TRBV7-2	ASSLVGGGRSYEQY
TRBV7-6	ASSLAGRTDNSPLH
TRBV14	ASSRNRGLWGEQY
TRBV11-2	ASSLDRDQPQH